Given below is one TCR beta chain in context. The antigen remains undetermined. The data stem from a study of shared clonotypes between healthy human individuals. Study-wide findings and caveats: Generally, naive subsets (rather than memory subsets) showed larger estimated richness.

Positively selected for CCR7, the CD45RO-negative cells used as naive CD8 cells excluded terminally differentiated effector memory CD45RA+ cells. The material for each subset, its genomic DNA, was split evenly across several immunoSEQ plates. The sorted-subset replicate PCRs were given about 210 ng DNA, which is tens of thousands of T cell genomes. Original processing notes: Filtering of immunoSEQ junctional sequences could not match full-length read filtering. Libraries were prepared by immunoSEQ multiplex PCR; TCRdb keeps only in-frame clonotypes and omits some of them. The DNA was the basis for D and trimming; V, J and clone size are from that table. The table records some 800,000 clones, 85% to 95% of them present only once. Germline V gene sequence: CDR1 MDHEN, CDR2 SYDVKM. The ends lost 4 bases at V and 4 bases at J; junction bases unmatched: 2. This CDR3 region has 13 residues.

This TCR was recovered from a man aged 30-40 years in good health. What was sequenced was naive CD8+ T cells sorted from blood. V and J are TRBV28 and TRBJ2-3; TRBD1 matches 7 bases. The CDR3 DNA reads as TGTGCCAGCAGTTCTACAGGGGCAGATACGCAGTATTTT. It encodes CASSSTGADTQYF.